The source of this T cell receptor (beta chain) is a study of T-cell memory formation after mild COVID-19 (dated by TCRdb to about 2021). Regarding the study in general: TCR sequence clusters from the two donors were found to be largely donor specific. T-cell clones expanding and contracting after mild COVID-19 in a couple of donors were tracked by longitudinal TCRalpha and TCRbeta repertoire sequencing. Two young, previously healthy adult volunteers, one female and one male, were included in the cohort.

This clonotype was picked up many times. Its antigen is not yet known. The sample holds no much larger clone one base away, and base qualities are not on file. Data came from an Illumina NovaSeq 6000. TCRalpha and TCRbeta cDNA libraries were constructed by 5'RACE with constant-segment primers, with sample barcodes and unique molecular identifiers being introduced. Trizol reagent was used to extract RNA from every sample. Library amplification was performed in two PCR steps, and a second sample barcode and Illumina TruSeq adapters were introduced in the second step. The libraries were sequenced on an Illumina NovaSeq using 2 x 150 bp paired-end reads. In the source study's methods: Demultiplexing of reads and collapsing into UMI-guided consensus sequences were performed with migec v1.2.7. Using mixcr v2.1.11, UMI consensuses were aligned to TRA and TRB V and J templates and then assembled into clonotypes. A clonotype was counted as expanded or contracted only if both edgeR and NoisET called the change significant, with noise models trained on biological replicates. For edgeR calls, the cutoffs were a false discovery rate-adjusted p below 0.01 and a log2 fold-change threshold of 1. As an exploratory analysis of dynamics, PCA with hierarchical clustering was applied to max-normalized trajectories of the 1000 most abundant clonotypes. Each responding clone was given a CD4 or CD8 phenotype based on the CD4+ and CD8+ repertoires, which had been sequenced separately. In TCRdb, the public reads were trimmed at Q25 with fastp and aligned with MiXCR, with productive beta chains retained. Under each unique CDR3 protein, matching rows form one entry showing the most common genes and DNA. The V and J calls were determined by TCRdb, not by the authors. The sample table lists about 340,000 distinct CDR3 sequences, 10% to 15% of them with a count of one. Clones ranked in the top ten supply roughly a fifth of the sample.

The full study reports these points: Contracting CD4+ clones were located mainly in the CM and EM memory subsets, whereas CD8+ clones were found to be enriched in EMRA. Only a couple of mild cases were covered by the study, and larger cohorts that include severe cases with pre-infection samples were considered necessary. Clones contracting from day 15 to 85 had balanced CD4/CD8 phenotypes, while a second wave expanding from day 15 to 37 was biased towards CD4+. Whether the second-wave clones peaking on day 37 were SARS-CoV-2 specific was not confirmed. The detection of some responding clones in pre-infection memory suggests that pre-existing cross-reactive memory T cells joined the SARS-CoV-2 response.

PBMCs were isolated by Ficoll-Paque density gradient centrifugation. V and J are truncated by 8 bases and 1 base respectively, leaving an intervening sequence of 17 bases. Measured from the cysteine to the phenylalanine, the CDR3 is 15 residues long. Just CDR3 DNA is preserved here, 45 bases in frame from base 1. Via the germline V gene, CDR1 is MNHEY and CDR2 SVGAGI. The sequence was obtained from a man younger than 35 who had mild COVID-19 (a few samples of this study predate the infection). The sample titles of this study are shuffled in the database, so cell type and time point are left out; the donor was told from shared clones. What was sequenced was PBMCs or a T cell subset sorted from them (not recorded which). The sequence joins TRBV6-5 to TRBJ2-5; a tentative D call is TRBD1 (5 bases match). The CDR3 protein sequence reads: CASAPVDSSQETQYF. The nucleotide sequence reads TGTGCCAGCGCCCCCGTAGACAGTTCCCAAGAGACCCAGTACTTC.